The next 28 T cell receptor beta chains were all read from a single sample in a study of T-cell memory formation after mild COVID-19. A single record per CDR3 protein comes from TCRdb applying MiXCR to the 5' RACE reads. Found here are 300,000 to 400,000 distinct CDR3 sequences, more than 20% of them singletons; the top ten hold roughly an eighth. The source material was PBMCs or a T cell subset sorted from them (not recorded which). The receptors derive from an adult woman who had mild COVID-19 (a few samples of this study predate the infection). Cell type and time point are not known.

The chain recombines TRBV12-3 or TRBV12-4 with TRBJ2-5; TRBD1 is a possible D gene (6 bases). The CDR3 totals 13 residues. Trimming removed 3 bases at V and 7 bases at J, with 12 bases between. Here the CDR3 reads CASSFGRGGTQYF. In DNA form, the CDR3 reads TGTGCCAGCAGTTTTGGTCGAGGGGGGACCCAGTACTTC.

This clonotype has more than one count but fewer than ten. The gene calls are TRBV12-3 or TRBV12-4 and TRBJ2-7; TRBD2 matches 10 bases. The CDR3 has 19 amino acids. After removal of 5 bases from V and 1 base from J, the junction contained 17 bases not matched to a gene. Written as DNA, the CDR3 is TGTGCCAGCAGTCCCCCCATAGGGTCTAGCGGGAGTCATTCCTACGAGCAGTACTTC. Its protein is CASSPPIGSSGSHSYEQYF.

This clonotype was recorded a few times. Written as DNA, the CDR3 is TGTGCCAGCACCATTAGCGGGGGGTTAGGAGATACGCAGTATTTT. Protein: CASTISGGLGDTQYF. The rearrangement links TRBV6-5 to TRBJ2-3; 10 bases are a match to TRBD2. Germline CDR1 MNHEY, CDR2 SVGAGI. The CDR3 totals 15 residues. Losses at the gene ends were 7 bases for V and 5 bases for J; bases not matched to a gene: 9.

This clonotype was recorded a few times. The chain employs TRBV19 and TRBJ2-3, with 9 nucleotides matching TRBD2. Germline CDR1 and CDR2: LNHDA and SQIVND (reference sequence). V gave up 6 bases and J gave up 5 bases; unmatched junction bases: 12. This CDR3 region has 16 residues. The CDR3 reads CASSNRGGGAGDTQYF. The CDR3 DNA reads TGTGCCAGTAGCAACCGTGGCGGGGGGGCCGGAGATACGCAGTATTTT.

The table lists this clonotype with a few counts. The chain links TRBV20-1 to TRBJ2-2; D is undetermined. Germline V CDR1 and CDR2: DFQATT, SNEGSKA (reference sequence). The CDR3 length is 12 residues. V lost 5 bases, J lost 6 bases, and 10 bases lay in between. The chain's CDR3 is CSAGSTPGELFF. The CDR3 nucleotides read TGCAGTGCTGGATCGACCCCCGGGGAGCTGTTTTTT.

V gene TRBV2 combines with J gene TRBJ1-5, with D unclear. CDR3 length: 14 residues. The germline V and J ends were trimmed by 4 bases and 1 base, with 8 bases remaining between them. The germline gives CDR1 SNHLY, CDR2 FYNNEI. CDR3 protein: CASSAAWSNQPQHF. CDR3 nucleotides: TGTGCCAGCAGTGCCGCGTGGAGCAATCAGCCCCAGCATTTT. Full variable domain (missing parts from reference TRBV2 and TRBJ1-5): EPEVTQTPSHQVTQMGQEVILRCVPISNHLYFYWYRQILGQKVEFLVSFYNNEISEKSEIFDDQFSVERPDGSNFTLKIRSTKLEDSAMYFCASSAAWSNQPQHFGDGTRLSIL.

This clonotype was seen only a few times. The rearrangement uses TRBV7-9 and TRBJ1-1; D not resolved. This CDR3 has 13 amino acids. The V end was cut by 0 bases, the J end by 9 bases, with 11 bases between. The germline gives CDR1 SEHNR, CDR2 FQNEAQ (reference sequence). CDR3 DNA: TGTGCCAGCAGCTTAGCCCGGGAGCCTCAAGCTTTCTTT. This encodes CASSLAREPQAFF.

The chain combines TRBV5-1 with TRBJ2-7; 7 bases are a match to TRBD1. With 0 bases clipped from V and 0 bases from J, the junction kept 3 bases outside the gene matches. CDR1 SGHRS and CDR2 YFSETQ come from the germline V gene. The CDR3 consists of 15 residues. CDR3 sequence: CASSLGWDSSYEQYF. The DNA of the CDR3 is TGCGCCAGCAGCTTGGGGTGGGACAGCTCCTACGAGCAGTACTTC.

This clonotype was recorded at least ten times. The rearrangement uses TRBV4-3 and TRBJ2-1, with 9 bases identical to TRBD2. CDR3 size: 17 residues. The V and J ends lost 2 bases and 6 bases, in that order; junction bases with no gene match: 11. Germline CDR1 LGHNA, CDR2 YSLEER. This CDR3 is CASSQNGLASGSNEQFF. The CDR3 coding sequence is TGCGCCAGCAGCCAAAACGGACTAGCGTCGGGAAGCAATGAGCAGTTCTTC.

The genes are TRBV6-1 and TRBJ1-5, with no clear D. The CDR3 length is 14 residues. CDR1 and CDR2 from the germline V gene are MNHNS and SASEGT. V gave up 2 bases and J gave up 6 bases, with 11 bases separating them. DNA for the CDR3: TGTGCCAGCAGTGAAAGGGTAGGGATTCAGCCCCAGCATTTT. The encoded protein is CASSERVGIQPQHF.

The CDR3 loop reads CASSSPPETEAFF. CDR3 DNA sequence: TGTGCCAGCAGCTCGCCCCCCGAAACTGAAGCTTTCTTT. This chain uses TRBV11-2 with TRBJ1-1; D uncertain. CDR1 SGHAT and CDR2 FQNNGV come from the germline V gene. The CDR3 covers 13 residues. V lost 4 bases and J lost 5, with 11 bases in between.

This clonotype was seen a handful of times. The chain uses TRBV9 and TRBJ1-5, with D possibly TRBD1 on 6 matching bases. The CDR3 consists of 13 residues. The V end was cut by 4 bases, the J end by 5 bases, with 10 bases between. CDR1 SGDLS and CDR2 YYNGEE come from the germline V gene. CDR3 loop: CASSLGQYQPQHF. Here the CDR3 DNA reads TGTGCCAGCAGCCTCGGACAGTATCAGCCCCAGCATTTT.

CDR3 DNA: TGCGCCAGCAGCCAAAGCCGGGGGGAGGCGGTCTATGGCTACACCTTC. This encodes CASSQSRGEAVYGYTF. The chain is built from TRBV4-1 and TRBJ1-2, with D perhaps TRBD1 (5 bases). Deletions cut 2 bases from V and 4 bases from J, with 17 bases between. Germline V CDR1 and CDR2: MGHRA, YSYEKL. The CDR3 runs 16 residues.

V is TRBV10-1 and J is TRBJ2-1; the match to TRBD1 covers 11 bases. Losses at the gene ends were 0 bases for V and 8 bases for J; bases not matched to a gene: 6. The CDR3 is 16 residues long. Germline V gives CDR1 WNHNN, CDR2 SYGVQD (reference sequence). Here the CDR3 DNA reads TGCGCCAGCAGTGAGTCGTGGACAGGGGGCGCGGATGAGCAGTTCTTC. Translated: CASSESWTGGADEQFF.

V is TRBV7-8 and J is TRBJ2-3; 10 bases are shared with TRBD2. J gave up 5 bases and V 6 bases, and 8 bases lay outside the gene matches. The CDR3 contains 15 residues. Germline loops: CDR1 SGHVS, CDR2 FQNEAQ. The CDR3 bases are TGTGCCAGCAGAAAACTAGCGGGAAAAAGAGATACGCAGTATTTT. Protein: CASRKLAGKRDTQYF. The full variable domain, in which reference TRBV7-8 and TRBJ2-3 provide the parts outside the CDR3, is GAGVSQSPRYKVAKRGQDVALRCDPISGHVSLFWYQQALGQGPEFLTYFQNEAQLDKSGLPSDRFFAERPEGSVSTLKIQRTQQEDSAVYLCASRKLAGKRDTQYFGPGTRLTVL.

This clonotype was observed a handful of times. The J gene is TRBJ1-1, the V gene TRBV18, with TRBD1 matching 8 bases. The ends lost 2 bases at V and 5 bases at J; junction bases unmatched: 7. The CDR3 covers 15 residues. The germline V gene encodes CDR1 KGHSH and CDR2 LQKENI. CDR3 bases: TGTGCCAGCTCACCAGGACAGGGTATGCGGACTGAAGCTTTCTTT. It yields the protein CASSPGQGMRTEAFF. Drawing the rest from reference TRBV18 and TRBJ1-1, the complete variable domain is NAGVMQNPRHLVRRRGQEARLRCSPMKGHSHVYWYRQLPEEGLKFMVYLQKENIIDESGMPKERFSAEFPKEGPSILRIQQVVRGDSAAYFCASSPGQGMRTEAFFGQGTRLTVV.

This clonotype has a count of ten or more. V is TRBV5-5 and J is TRBJ2-2; 7 positions match TRBD2. There are 15 residues in the CDR3. Germline loops: CDR1 SGHKS, CDR2 YYEKEE (reference sequence). V shed 0 bases, J shed 5 bases, and the junction held 4 bases outside the gene matches. This CDR3 reads CASSLGGSGTGELFF. The CDR3 DNA follows: TGTGCCAGCAGCTTGGGCGGGAGTGGGACCGGGGAGCTGTTTTTT.

This clonotype was recorded once. The V and J genes are TRBV5-1 and TRBJ2-5; 11 positions agree with TRBD1. With V trimmed by 0 bases and J by 4 bases, 5 bases remained unmatched. The CDR3 is 16 amino acids. Germline CDR1 is SGHRS and CDR2 is YFSETQ. CDR3 DNA: TGCGCCAGCAGCTTGGGTCGGACAGGGGGCCGAGAGACCCAGTACTTC. Its protein is CASSLGRTGGRETQYF. Complete variable domain (other parts from reference TRBV5-1 and TRBJ2-5): KAGVTQTPRYLIKTRGQQVTLSCSPISGHRSVSWYQQTPGQGLQFLFEYFSETQRNKGNFPGRFSGRQFSNSRSEMNVSTLELGDSALYLCASSLGRTGGRETQYFGPGTRLLVL.

In its sample, this clonotype was seen a few times. The V gene is TRBV7-3, the J gene TRBJ2-3; weak D call: TRBD1 (5 bases). The V and J ends lost 1 base and 0 bases respectively, with 5 bases between them. The CDR3 is made up of 14 amino acids. Per germline, CDR1 SGHTA and CDR2 FQGTGA. CDR3 coding DNA: TGTGCCAGCAGCTTAAAGGGGAGCACAGATACGCAGTATTTT. The encoded protein is CASSLKGSTDTQYF.

The chain couples TRBV4-3 to TRBJ2-1, with TRBD2 as a possible D gene (5 bases). Trimming shortened V by 0 bases and J by 5 bases, and 14 bases separated the two germline ends. The CDR3 extends over 16 amino acids. CDR1 LGHNA and CDR2 YSLEER come from the germline V gene. Written as DNA, the CDR3 is TGCGCCAGCAGCCAAGATGAGGGAAGCGGTAACAATGAGCAGTTCTTC. It specifies CASSQDEGSGNNEQFF.

This clonotype has more than one count but fewer than ten. V usage is TRBV9 and J usage is TRBJ2-7, with 7 bases fitting TRBD1. Germline lookup yields CDR1 SGDLS and CDR2 YYNGEE. V trimming: 2 bases; J trimming: 0 bases; junction bases outside the gene matches: 5. The CDR3 extends over 15 amino acids. The chain's CDR3 is CASSVAGTASYEQYF. DNA of the CDR3: TGTGCCAGCAGCGTCGCCGGGACAGCCTCCTACGAGCAGTACTTC.

The rearrangement joins TRBV11-2 to TRBJ2-7; D is ambiguous. CDR1 is SGHAT, CDR2 FQNNGV, per germline. The CDR3 is 12 residues long. The V end lost 3 bases, the J end lost 6 bases, and 9 bases lay between the germline ends. Here the CDR3 DNA reads TGTGCCAGCAGCTTGGAAATAGGCGAGCAGTACTTC. Translated: CASSLEIGEQYF.

This clonotype has just a few counts. V is TRBV7-9 and J is TRBJ2-1; D perhaps matches TRBD1 (6 bases). CDR3 length: 14 residues. Trimming removed 10 bases at V and 0 bases at J, with 13 bases between. Germline V CDR1 and CDR2: SEHNR, FQNEAQ (reference sequence). The CDR3 DNA follows: TGTGCCACCCTCAGGGGTAACTCCTACAATGAGCAGTTCTTC. Amino acids: CATLRGNSYNEQFF.

The chain recombines TRBV15 with TRBJ2-2; 8 bases line up with TRBD1. The CDR3 extends over 16 amino acids. Germline values: CDR1 LNHNV, CDR2 YYDKDF (reference sequence). With 1 base clipped from V and 4 bases from J, the junction kept 5 bases outside the gene matches. CDR3 in DNA: TGTGCCACCAGCAGAGGCGGACAGGGACGCACCGGGGAGCTGTTTTTT. Translation gives CATSRGGQGRTGELFF.

This clonotype was seen ten or more times. This sequence joins TRBV15 and TRBJ2-3; 9 nucleotides match TRBD2. Germline trimming cut 5 bases from V and 2 bases from J; bases unmatched to any gene: 8. The CDR3 is 16 amino acids. Per germline, CDR1 LNHNV and CDR2 YYDKDF (reference sequence). As DNA, the CDR3 is TGTGCCACCAGCGGATCAGCGGGGGGTAACACAGATACGCAGTATTTT. This gives the protein CATSGSAGGNTDTQYF.

This clonotype was seen a handful of times. This chain joins TRBV12-3 or TRBV12-4 and TRBJ1-1; D perhaps matches TRBD1 (5 bases). V was pared by 6 bases and J by 5 bases, with 13 bases between. The CDR3 covers 13 residues. The CDR3 loop is CASRALRGTEAFF. The DNA of the CDR3 is TGTGCCAGCAGGGCCCTTAGGGGAACTGAAGCTTTCTTT.

Of note for this clonotype: The junction does not match germline at one end; this may be a read error. This chain links TRBV19 with TRBJ2-4; D call uncertain. Germline-derived CDR1 and CDR2 are LNHDA and SQIVND (reference sequence). This CDR3 spans 12 amino acids. The CDR3: CASTPQLGILEF. CDR3 coding DNA: TGTGCCAGTACCCCTCAGTTGGGGATCCTAGAGTTC.

This chain joins TRBV7-2 and TRBJ2-7; D possibly matches TRBD1 or TRBD2 (5 bases each). The CDR3 runs 15 residues. V was shortened by 5 bases and J by 0 bases, with 14 bases between the two germline ends. Germline-derived CDR1 and CDR2 are SGHTA and FQGNSA. The CDR3 DNA sequence: TGTGCCAGCAGCACGCCCGGGACCACCTCCTACGAGCAGTACTTC. Its translation: CASSTPGTTSYEQYF. Filled out from reference TRBV7-2 and TRBJ2-7, the complete variable domain reads GAGVSQSPSNKVTEKGKDVELRCDPISGHTALYWYRQSLGQGLEFLIYFQGNSAPDKSGLPSDRFSAERTGGSVSTLTIQRTQQEDSAVYLCASSTPGTTSYEQYFGPGTRLTVT.